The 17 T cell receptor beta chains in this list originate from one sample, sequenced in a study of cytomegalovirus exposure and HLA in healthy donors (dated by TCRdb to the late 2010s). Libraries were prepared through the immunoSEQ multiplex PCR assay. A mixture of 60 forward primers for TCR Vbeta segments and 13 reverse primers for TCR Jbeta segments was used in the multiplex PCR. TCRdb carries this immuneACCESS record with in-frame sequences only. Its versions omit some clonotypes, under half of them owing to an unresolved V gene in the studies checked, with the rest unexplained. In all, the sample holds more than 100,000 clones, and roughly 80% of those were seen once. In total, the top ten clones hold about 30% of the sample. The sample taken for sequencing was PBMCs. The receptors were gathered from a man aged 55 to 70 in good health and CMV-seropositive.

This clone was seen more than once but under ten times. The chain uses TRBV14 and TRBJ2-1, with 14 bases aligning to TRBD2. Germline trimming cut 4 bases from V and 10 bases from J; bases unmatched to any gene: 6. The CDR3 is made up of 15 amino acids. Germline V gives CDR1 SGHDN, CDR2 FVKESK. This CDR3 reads CASSRLAGGPGEQFF. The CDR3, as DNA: TGTGCCAGCAGCCGACTAGCGGGAGGGCCAGGGGAGCAGTTCTTC. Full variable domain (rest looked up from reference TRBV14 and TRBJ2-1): EAGVTQFPSHSVIEKGQTVTLRCDPISGHDNLYWYRRVMGKEIKFLLHFVKESKQDESGMPNNRFLAERTGGTYSTLKVQPAELEDSGVYFCASSRLAGGPGEQFFGPGTRLTVL.

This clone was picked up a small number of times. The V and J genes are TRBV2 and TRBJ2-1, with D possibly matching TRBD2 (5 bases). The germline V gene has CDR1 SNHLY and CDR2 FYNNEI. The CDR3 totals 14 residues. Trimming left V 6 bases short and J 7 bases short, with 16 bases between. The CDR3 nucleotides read TGTGCCAGCAGGGCGGGCTCATTCGATAATGAGCAGTTCTTC. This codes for CASRAGSFDNEQFF.

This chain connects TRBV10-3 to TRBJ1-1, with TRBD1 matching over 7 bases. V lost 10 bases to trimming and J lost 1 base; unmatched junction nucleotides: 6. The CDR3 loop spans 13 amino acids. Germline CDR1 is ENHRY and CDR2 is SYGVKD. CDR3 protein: CATQGQTNTEAFF. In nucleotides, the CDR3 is TGTGCCACACAGGGACAGACGAACACTGAAGCTTTCTTT.

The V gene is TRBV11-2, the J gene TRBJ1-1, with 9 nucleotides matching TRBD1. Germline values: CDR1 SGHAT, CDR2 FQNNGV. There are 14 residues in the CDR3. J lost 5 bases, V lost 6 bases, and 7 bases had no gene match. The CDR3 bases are TGTGCCAGCAGGGTACAGGGGGCGAAGACTGAAGCTTTCTTT. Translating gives CASRVQGAKTEAFF.

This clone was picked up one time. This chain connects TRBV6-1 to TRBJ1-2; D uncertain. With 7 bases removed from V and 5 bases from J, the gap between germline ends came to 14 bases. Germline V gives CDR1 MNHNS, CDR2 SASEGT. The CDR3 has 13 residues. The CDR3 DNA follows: TGTGCCAGCAATCCGAGGGTAGAATATGGCTACACCTTC. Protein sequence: CASNPRVEYGYTF.

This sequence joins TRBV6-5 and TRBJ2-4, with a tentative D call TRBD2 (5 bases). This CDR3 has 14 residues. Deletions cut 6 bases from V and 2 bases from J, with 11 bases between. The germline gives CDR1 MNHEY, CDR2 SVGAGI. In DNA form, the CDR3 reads TGTGCCAGCAGCGCCGAGGGATCCAAAAACATTCAGTACTTC. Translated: CASSAEGSKNIQYF.

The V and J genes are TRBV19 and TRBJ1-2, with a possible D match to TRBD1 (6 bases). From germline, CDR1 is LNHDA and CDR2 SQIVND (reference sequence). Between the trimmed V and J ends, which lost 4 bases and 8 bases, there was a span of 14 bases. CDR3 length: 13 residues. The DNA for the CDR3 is TGTGCCAGTAGTACAATCACAGGGTACGGCTACACCTTC. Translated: CASSTITGYGYTF.

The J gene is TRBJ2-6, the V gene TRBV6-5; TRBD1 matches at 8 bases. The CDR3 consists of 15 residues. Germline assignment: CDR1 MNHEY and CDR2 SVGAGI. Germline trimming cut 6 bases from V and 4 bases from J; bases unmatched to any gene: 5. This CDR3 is CASRSGGAGANVLTF. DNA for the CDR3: TGTGCCAGCAGGTCAGGGGGCGCCGGGGCCAACGTCCTGACTTTC.

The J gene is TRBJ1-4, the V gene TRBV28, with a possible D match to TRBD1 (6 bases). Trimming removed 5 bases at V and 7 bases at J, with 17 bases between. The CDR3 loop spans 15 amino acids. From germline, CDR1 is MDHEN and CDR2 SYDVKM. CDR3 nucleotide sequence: TGTGCCAGCAGTCCGGACAGTGGGCGAGGTGAAAAACTGTTTTTT. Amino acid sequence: CASSPDSGRGEKLFF.

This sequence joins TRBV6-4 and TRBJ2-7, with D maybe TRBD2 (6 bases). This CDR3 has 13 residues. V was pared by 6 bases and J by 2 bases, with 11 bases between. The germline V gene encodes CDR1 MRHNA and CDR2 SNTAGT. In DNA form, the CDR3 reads TGTGCCAGCAGAGCAGGGAGGCCCTACGAGCAGTACTTC. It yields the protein CASRAGRPYEQYF.

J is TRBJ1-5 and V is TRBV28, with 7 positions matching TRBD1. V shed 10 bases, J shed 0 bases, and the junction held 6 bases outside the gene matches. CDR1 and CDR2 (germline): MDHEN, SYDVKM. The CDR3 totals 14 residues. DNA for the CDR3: TGTGCCAACTCCGGGACAGATAGCAATCAGCCCCAGCATTTT. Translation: CANSGTDSNQPQHF.

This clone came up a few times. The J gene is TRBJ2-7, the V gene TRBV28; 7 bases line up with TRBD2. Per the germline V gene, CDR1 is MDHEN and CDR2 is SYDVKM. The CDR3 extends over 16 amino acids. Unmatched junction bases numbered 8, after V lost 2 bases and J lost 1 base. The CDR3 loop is CASSLGGGTFSYEQYF. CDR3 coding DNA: TGTGCCAGCAGTTTAGGGGGAGGGACTTTTTCCTACGAGCAGTACTTC.

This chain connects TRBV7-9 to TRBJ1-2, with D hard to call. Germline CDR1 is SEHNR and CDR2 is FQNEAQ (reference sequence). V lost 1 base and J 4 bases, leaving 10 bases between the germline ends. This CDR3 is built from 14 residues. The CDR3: CASSLVTRSYGYTF. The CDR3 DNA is TGTGCCAGCAGCTTAGTCACCCGGTCCTATGGCTACACCTTC.

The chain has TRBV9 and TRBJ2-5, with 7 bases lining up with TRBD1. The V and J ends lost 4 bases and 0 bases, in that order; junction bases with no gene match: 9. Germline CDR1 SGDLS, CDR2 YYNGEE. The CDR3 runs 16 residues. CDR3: CASSMGTVLYQETQYF. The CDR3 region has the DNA TGTGCCAGCAGCATGGGGACAGTGCTGTACCAAGAGACCCAGTACTTC.

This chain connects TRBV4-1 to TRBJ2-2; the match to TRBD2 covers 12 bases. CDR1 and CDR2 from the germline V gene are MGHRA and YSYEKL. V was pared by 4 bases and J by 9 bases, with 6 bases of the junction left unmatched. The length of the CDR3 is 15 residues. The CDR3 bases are TGCGCCAGCAGCCCCTGGACTAGCGGGGAGTGGGAGCTGTTTTTT. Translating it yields CASSPWTSGEWELFF.

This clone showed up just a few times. The CDR3: CASSPLQGTEAFF. DNA for the CDR3: TGCGCCAGCAGCCCGCTACAGGGCACTGAAGCTTTCTTT. The chain carries TRBV4-1 and TRBJ1-1, with a possible D match to TRBD1 (6 bases). Germline CDR1 and CDR2: MGHRA and YSYEKL. Trimming removed 4 bases at V and 4 bases at J, with 10 bases between. The CDR3 is 13 amino acids.

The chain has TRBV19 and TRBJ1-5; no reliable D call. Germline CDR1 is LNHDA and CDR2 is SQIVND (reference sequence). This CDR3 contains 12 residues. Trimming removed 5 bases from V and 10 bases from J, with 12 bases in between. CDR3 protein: CASSVRGGPQHF. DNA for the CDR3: TGTGCCAGTAGTGTGCGGGGAGGACCCCAGCATTTT.